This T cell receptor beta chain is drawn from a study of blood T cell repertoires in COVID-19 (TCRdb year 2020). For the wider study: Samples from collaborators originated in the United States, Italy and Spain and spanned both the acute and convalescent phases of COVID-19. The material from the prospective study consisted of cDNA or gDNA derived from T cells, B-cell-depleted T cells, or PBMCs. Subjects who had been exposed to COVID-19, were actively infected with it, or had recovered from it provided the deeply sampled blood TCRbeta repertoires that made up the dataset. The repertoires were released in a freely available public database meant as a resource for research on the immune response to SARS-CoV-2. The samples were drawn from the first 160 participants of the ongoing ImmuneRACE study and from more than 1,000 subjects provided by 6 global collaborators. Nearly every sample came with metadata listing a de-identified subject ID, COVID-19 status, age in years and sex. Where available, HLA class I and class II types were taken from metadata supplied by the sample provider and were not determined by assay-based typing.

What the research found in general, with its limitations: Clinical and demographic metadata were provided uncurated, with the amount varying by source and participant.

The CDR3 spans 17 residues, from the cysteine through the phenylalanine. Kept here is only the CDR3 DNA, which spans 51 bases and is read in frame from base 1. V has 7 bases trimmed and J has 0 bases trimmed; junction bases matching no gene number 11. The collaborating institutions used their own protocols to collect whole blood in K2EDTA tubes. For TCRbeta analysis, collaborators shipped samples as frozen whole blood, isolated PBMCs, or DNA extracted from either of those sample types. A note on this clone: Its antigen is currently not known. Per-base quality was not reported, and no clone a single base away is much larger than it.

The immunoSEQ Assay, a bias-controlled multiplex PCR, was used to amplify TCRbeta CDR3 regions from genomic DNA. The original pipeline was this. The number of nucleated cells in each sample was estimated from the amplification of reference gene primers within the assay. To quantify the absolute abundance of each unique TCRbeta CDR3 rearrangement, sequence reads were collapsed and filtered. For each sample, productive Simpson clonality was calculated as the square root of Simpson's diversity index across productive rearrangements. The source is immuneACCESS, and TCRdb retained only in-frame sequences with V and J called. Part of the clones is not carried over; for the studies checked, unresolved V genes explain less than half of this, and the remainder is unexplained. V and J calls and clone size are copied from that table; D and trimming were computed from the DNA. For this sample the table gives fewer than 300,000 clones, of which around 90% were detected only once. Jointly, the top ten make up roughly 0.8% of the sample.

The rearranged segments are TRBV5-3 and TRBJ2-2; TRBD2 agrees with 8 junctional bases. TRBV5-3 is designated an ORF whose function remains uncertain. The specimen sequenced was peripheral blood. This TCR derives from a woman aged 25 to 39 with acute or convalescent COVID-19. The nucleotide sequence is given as TGTGCCAGATGGCCGACTAGCGCAGCCCCGAACACCGGGGAGCTGTTTTTT. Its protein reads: CARWPTSAAPNTGELFF.